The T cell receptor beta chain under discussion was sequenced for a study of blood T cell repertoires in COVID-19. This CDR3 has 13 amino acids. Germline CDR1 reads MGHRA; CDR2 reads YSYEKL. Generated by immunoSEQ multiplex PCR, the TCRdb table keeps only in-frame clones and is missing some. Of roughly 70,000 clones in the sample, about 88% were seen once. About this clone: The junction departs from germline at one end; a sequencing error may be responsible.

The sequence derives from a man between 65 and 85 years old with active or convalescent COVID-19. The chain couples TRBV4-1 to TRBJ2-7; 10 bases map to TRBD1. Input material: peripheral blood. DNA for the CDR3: TGCGCCAGCAGCCCCGACCGTGGGAGGACAGGGGGCTTC. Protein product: CASSPDRGRTGGF.